A selection of T cell receptor beta chains follows, all from one sample in a study of identical twins. TCRdb re-called the 5' RACE reads through MiXCR, storing one row per CDR3 protein. The data show 650,000 to 800,000 distinct CDR3 sequences, less than 10% seen once. These data also featured in a second study, about yellow fever vaccine responses in identical twins.

Sequencing was carried out using PBMCs. These receptor sequences come from a woman between 18 and 30 years old in good health. CDR3s include the opening cysteine and the closing phenylalanine or tryptophan. Each record gives: J gene, V gene, D gene, clone size, CDR3 protein, CDR3 DNA. A D gene is named only where the DNA matches it firmly. Rows may omit the clone size; those that give it use once, few, many or a size class.

TRBJ2-1 TRBV4-3 - - CASSQDTGTPNEQFF TGCGCCAGCAGCCAAGATACAGGGACTCCAAATGAGCAGTTCTTC
TRBJ2-2 TRBV4-1 - - CASSQGPHLILNTGELFF TGCGCCAGCAGCCAAGGCCCTCACCTGATCCTAAACACCGGGGAGCTGTTTTTT
TRBJ2-5 TRBV2 TRBD1 few CASTQTGGETQYF TGTGCCAGCACCCAGACAGGGGGGGAGACCCAGTACTTC
TRBJ2-7 TRBV7-8 TRBD2 many CASSPGPRIDSSGGVAYEQYF TGTGCCAGCAGCCCGGGACCTCGGATTGATTCTAGCGGGGGGGTGGCCTACGAGCAGTACTTC
TRBJ1-2 TRBV4-3 - many CASSQDPQGLYGYTF TGCGCCAGCAGCCAAGATCCACAGGGACTCTATGGCTACACCTTC
TRBJ1-4 TRBV20-1 - many CSAQGVNEKLFF TGCAGTGCCCAGGGTGTCAATGAAAAACTGTTTTTT
TRBJ2-7 TRBV9 - few CASSEDVAYEQYF TGTGCCAGCAGCGAGGACGTGGCCTACGAGCAGTACTTC
TRBJ1-3 TRBV10-2 - - CASSGGTLSGNTIYF TGCGCCAGCAGTGGCGGAACCCTCTCTGGAAACACCATATATTTT
TRBJ2-7 TRBV3-1 - - CASSQITQGRLYEQYF TGTGCCAGCAGCCAGATAACCCAAGGTAGGCTCTACGAGCAGTACTTC
TRBJ2-2 TRBV7-9 TRBD2 few CASSPTSGGARTGELFF TGTGCCAGCAGCCCTACTAGCGGGGGGGCCCGCACCGGGGAGCTGTTTTTT
TRBJ2-4 TRBV6-1 TRBD1 - CASSPGTGGWKNIQYF TGTGCCAGCAGCCCCGGGACAGGGGGTTGGAAAAACATTCAGTACTTC
TRBJ2-3 TRBV12-3/TRBV12-4 - - CASSPITPQDTQYF TGTGCCAGCAGTCCAATCACCCCGCAGGATACGCAGTATTTT
TRBJ2-1 TRBV5-1 TRBD1 many CASSLRGQEINEQFF TGCGCCAGCAGCTTGAGGGGACAGGAGATCAATGAGCAGTTCTTC
TRBJ2-2 TRBV30 TRBD1 few CAWGTGRTGELFF TGTGCCTGGGGGACAGGGAGGACCGGGGAGCTGTTTTTT
TRBJ1-6 TRBV12-3/TRBV12-4 - many CASSTGPPYNSPLHF TGTGCCAGCAGTACGGGGCCACCTTATAATTCACCCCTCCACTTT
TRBJ2-5 TRBV5-1 - many CASSLDNNPGREPYF TGCGCCAGCAGCTTGGATAACAACCCGGGACGCGAGCCGTACTTC
TRBJ2-1 TRBV18 - - CASSPNYMDEQFF TGTGCCAGCTCACCAAACTATATGGATGAGCAGTTCTTC